This TCR beta chain was found in a study of CD8 T cells in ankylosing spondylitis. Libraries for TCR beta were made by quantitative 5'-RACE with molecular barcodes. TCRdb analysed the 5' RACE reads with MiXCR anew, one entry per CDR3 protein. The sample lists around 130,000 distinct CDR3 sequences; about 15% were seen once. This clonotype was picked up a small number of times. Its antigen is unidentified. Trimming took off 3 bases at V and 1 base at J, with 7 bases between the two ends. The CDR3 is 13 residues long. Germline-derived CDR1 and CDR2 are KGHSH and LQKENI. Points from the study as a whole: Characteristic, it appeared, of ankylosing spondylitis blood was a TCR beta motif of roughly eight highly homologous variants.

The chain links TRBV18 to TRBJ2-7; D is uncertain. The sequencing input was blood, either unsorted or a sorted T cell fraction (not recorded which). The source of this sequence is a male donor with ankylosing spondylitis. The CDR3 is CASSPDLSYEQYF. The CDR3 bases are TGTGCCAGCTCACCCGATCTTTCCTACGAGCAGTACTTC.